This passage covers 22 T cell receptor beta chains from one sample sequenced in a study of shared clonotypes between healthy human individuals. This table comes from immunoSEQ multiplex PCR, and its TCRdb copy is limited to in-frame clones, with some not included. This table holds 600,000 to 800,000 clones, over 55% found once. The sample consisted of memory CD4+ T cells sorted from blood. Subset: CD45RA-negative fraction. These receptors were collected from a woman aged 25-40 years in good health.

The chain is built from TRBV13 and TRBJ2-2, with 14 bases fitting TRBD2. The J segment lost 6 bases and the V segment lost 5 bases, leaving 5 bases of the junction unmatched. Germline CDR1 PRHDT, CDR2 FYEKMQ (reference sequence). CDR3 size: 16 residues. The CDR3 reads CASSPRTSGRPGELFF. Written as DNA, the CDR3 is TGTGCCAGCAGCCCCCGGACTAGCGGGAGGCCCGGGGAGCTGTTTTTT.

The chain couples TRBV11-2 to TRBJ2-1, with 7 bases that match TRBD1. CDR3 size: 14 residues. Germline V gene lookup returns CDR1 SGHAT and CDR2 FQNNGV. V lost 5 bases to trimming and J lost 12 bases; unmatched junction nucleotides: 13. The CDR3 here is CASSTIDRVVGQFF. The CDR3 DNA is TGTGCCAGCAGCACAATCGACAGGGTCGTCGGGCAGTTCTTC.

About this clone: At the DNA level, this CDR3 is encoded by other sequences in the same sample as well. This sequence joins TRBV30 and TRBJ1-1; D is undetermined. V was trimmed by 1 base and J by 4 bases, leaving 10 bases between them. Germline loops: CDR1 GTSNPN, CDR2 SVGIG (reference sequence). This CDR3 has 13 residues. The CDR3: CAWSGRQITEAFF. CDR3 coding DNA: TGTGCCTGGAGTGGGCGGCAGATCACTGAAGCTTTCTTT. The variable domain in full, completed from reference TRBV30 and TRBJ1-1, reads SQTIHQWPATLVQPVGSPLSLECTVEGTSNPNLYWYRQAAGRGLQLLFYSVGIGQISSEVPQNLSASRPQDRQFILSSKKLLLSDSGFYLCAWSGRQITEAFFGQGTRLTVV.

The rearrangement links TRBV5-5 to TRBJ2-2, with TRBD1 identical over 9 bases. The germline gives CDR1 SGHKS, CDR2 YYEKEE (reference sequence). CDR3 length: 15 residues. V shed 2 bases and J 5 bases; nucleotides not matched to a gene: 4. CDR3 protein: CASSLSGTGTGELFF. DNA for the CDR3: TGTGCCAGCAGCTTATCCGGGACAGGGACCGGGGAGCTGTTTTTT.

J is TRBJ2-7 and V is TRBV7-6; D is possibly TRBD1 (6 bases). Trimming stripped 5 bases from V and 4 bases from J, with 18 bases between. Germline CDR1 is SGHVS and CDR2 is FNYEAQ. The CDR3 spans 15 residues. CDR3 sequence: CASSKRPDSVYEQYF. The CDR3 DNA is TGTGCCAGCAGCAAGAGACCGGACAGCGTGTACGAGCAGTACTTC.

The chain recombines TRBV18 with TRBJ1-3; D unresolved. The ends were cut back, 3 bases at V and 0 bases at J, with 12 bases in the middle. This CDR3 region has 16 residues. Germline values: CDR1 KGHSH, CDR2 LQKENI. The CDR3 DNA sequence: TGTGCCAGCTCACCTTCCTCGGGAGGCTCTGGAAACACCATATATTTT. It encodes CASSPSSGGSGNTIYF. Based on the CDR3 plus reference TRBV18 and TRBJ1-3, the full variable domain is NAGVMQNPRHLVRRRGQEARLRCSPMKGHSHVYWYRQLPEEGLKFMVYLQKENIIDESGMPKERFSAEFPKEGPSILRIQQVVRGDSAAYFCASSPSSGGSGNTIYFGEGSWLTVV.

This chain connects TRBV30 to TRBJ1-3; TRBD1 is a possible D gene (5 bases). Deletions cut 2 bases from V and 8 bases from J, with 16 bases between. Germline-derived CDR1 and CDR2 are GTSNPN and SVGIG (reference sequence). The CDR3 has 14 residues. The CDR3 sequence is CAWSPLMGGHTIYF. Written as DNA, the CDR3 is TGTGCCTGGAGTCCCCTCATGGGGGGACACACCATATATTTT.

V gene TRBV11-2 combines with J gene TRBJ2-7; D possibly corresponds to TRBD1 (5 bases). V lost 6 bases and J lost 7, with 19 bases in between. The CDR3 has 14 amino acids. Per germline, CDR1 SGHAT and CDR2 FQNNGV. This CDR3 is CASRGFGEPGEQYF. CDR3 nucleotide sequence: TGTGCCAGCAGGGGCTTTGGAGAACCAGGGGAGCAGTACTTC.

This clone was seen a few times. The chain employs TRBV19 and TRBJ2-1; TRBD2 agrees at 9 bases. The CDR3 is 14 amino acids. The V gene's germline CDR1 is LNHDA and CDR2 SQIVND (reference sequence). V trimming: 6 bases; J trimming: 10 bases; junction bases outside the gene matches: 10. CDR3 in DNA: TGTGCCAGTAGATCGGCGGGAGGGGTTTGGGAGCAGTTCTTC. Its protein product is CASRSAGGVWEQFF.

As concerns this clone: One end of the junction varies from germline; a read error may be responsible. The chain has TRBV11-2 and TRBJ2-7, with D unresolved. Looked up from germline, CDR1 is SGHAT and CDR2 is FQNNGV. This CDR3 has 13 amino acids. The CDR3 region is CASSLDVTYEQYF. Written as DNA, the CDR3 is TGTGCCAGCAGCCTAGACGTCACCTACGAGCAGTACTTC.

This chain connects TRBV11-2 to TRBJ2-3; a weak D match, TRBD2 (5 bases). Trimming cost V 0 bases and J 4 bases, with 5 bases left between them. Looked up from germline, CDR1 is SGHAT and CDR2 is FQNNGV. The CDR3 is 13 residues long. CDR3 bases: TGTGCCAGCAGCTTAGAGCGGGCAGATACGCAGTATTTT. This sequence encodes CASSLERADTQYF.

About this clone: Other DNA sequences from this sample encode an identical CDR3 as well. This chain connects TRBV6-5 to TRBJ2-7; D remains unclear. The germline V gene has CDR1 MNHEY and CDR2 SVGAGI. Trimming shortened V by 0 bases and J by 2 bases, and 5 bases separated the two germline ends. The length of the CDR3 is 13 residues. The CDR3 DNA reads TGTGCCAGCAGTTACTCCCGGACCTACGAGCAGTACTTC. It translates to CASSYSRTYEQYF.

Here the CDR3 reads CASSYVLVRGHLDQPQHF. In nucleotides, the CDR3 is TGTGCCAGTAGTTATGTTCTCGTCCGTGGACACCTCGATCAGCCCCAGCATTTT. This chain joins TRBV19 and TRBJ1-5; a possible D gene is TRBD1 (5 bases). Trimming shortened V by 5 bases and J by 5 bases, and 25 bases separated the two germline ends. The CDR3 has 18 amino acids. Germline V gene lookup returns CDR1 LNHDA and CDR2 SQIVND (reference sequence).

The CDR3 is CASSSPPSNYGYTF. For the CDR3, the DNA is TGTGCCAGCAGTTCCCCGCCCAGTAACTATGGCTACACCTTC. The gene calls are TRBV28 and TRBJ1-2, with unresolved D. The germline CDR1 and CDR2 sequences are MDHEN and SYDVKM. Between the trimmed V and J ends, which lost 4 bases and 1 base, there was a span of 10 bases. The CDR3 contains 14 residues.

V gene TRBV25-1 combines with J gene TRBJ2-1, with TRBD2 identical over 12 bases. Germline CDR1 reads MGHDK; CDR2 reads SYGVNS. CDR3 length: 17 amino acids. Germline trimming cut 1 base from V and 9 bases from J; bases unmatched to any gene: 10. Written as DNA, the CDR3 is TGTGCCAGCAGTGAATCGCCGCTAGCGGGAGGGTTCCCTGAGCAGTTCTTC. This gives the protein CASSESPLAGGFPEQFF.

The rearrangement uses TRBV11-3 and TRBJ2-5; D ambiguous. Near its end, the DNA agrees better with TRBJ2-7, so the J call may be wrong. This CDR3 has 13 residues. CDR1 SGHNT and CDR2 YENEEA come from the germline V gene. The CDR3 loop is CASSSRPGNEQYF. In DNA, the CDR3 is TGTGCCAGCAGCTCCCGGCCAGGTAACGAGCAGTACTTC.

V is TRBV2 and J is TRBJ2-7; possible D gene TRBD2, 6 bases. V lost 3 bases to trimming and J lost 7 bases, with 16 bases between them. Germline CDR1 SNHLY, CDR2 FYNNEI. The CDR3 runs 14 residues. The CDR3 sequence is CASSEQGGVGEQYF. The CDR3 region has the DNA TGTGCCAGCAGTGAGCAGGGCGGGGTGGGAGAGCAGTACTTC.

This clone has more than one count but fewer than ten. With a much larger clone just one base away, this may be a read error. At the DNA level, this CDR3 is encoded by other sequences in the same sample as well. The chain joins TRBV11-3 to TRBJ2-1; D possibly matches TRBD1 or TRBD2 (5 bases each). CDR1 and CDR2 from the germline V gene are SGHNT and YENEEA. V lost 0 bases and J 0 bases, leaving 6 bases between the germline ends. This CDR3 comprises 15 residues. CDR3 protein: CASSLDGTSYNEQFF. In DNA, the CDR3 is TGTGCCAGCAGCTTAGACGGGACCTCCTACAATGAGCAGTTCTTC. Full variable domain (outside the CDR3, taken from reference TRBV11-3 and TRBJ2-1): EAGVVQSPRYKIIEKKQPVAFWCNPISGHNTLYWYLQNLGQGPELLIRYENEEAVDDSQLPKDRFSAERLKGVDSTLKIQPAELGDSAVYLCASSLDGTSYNEQFFGPGTRLTVL.

This clone was detected only once. The chain combines TRBV5-5 with TRBJ2-7, with D maybe TRBD1 (5 bases). The CDR3 is 13 residues long. The germline gives CDR1 SGHKS, CDR2 YYEKEE (reference sequence). V dropped 4 bases and J dropped 5 bases, with 13 bases sitting between them. CDR3 loop: CASSPVGRDEQYF. Here the CDR3 DNA reads TGTGCCAGCAGCCCGGTGGGCAGGGACGAGCAGTACTTC.

The chain recombines TRBV18 with TRBJ2-7, with D perhaps matching TRBD1 (5 bases). The germline CDR1 and CDR2 sequences are KGHSH and LQKENI. Trimming pared 6 bases from V and 3 bases from J, leaving 15 bases between. This CDR3 has 14 residues. In nucleotides, the CDR3 is TGTGCCAGCTCCATCGGAAGGGGCGGCTACGAGCAGTACTTC. Protein product: CASSIGRGGYEQYF.

The chain joins TRBV7-9 to TRBJ2-1, with 10 positions matching TRBD2. Germline assignment: CDR1 SEHNR and CDR2 FQNEAQ (reference sequence). Germline trimming cut 10 bases from V and 3 bases from J; bases unmatched to any gene: 6. CDR3 size: 14 residues. The CDR3 sequence: CAITKREGYNEQFF. CDR3 nucleotide sequence: TGTGCCATCACAAAGCGGGAGGGCTACAATGAGCAGTTCTTC.

The chain couples TRBV18 to TRBJ2-5; 7 bases line up with TRBD2. CDR1 and CDR2 (germline): KGHSH, LQKENI. V lost 2 bases, J lost 1 base, and 4 bases stayed unmatched. This CDR3 spans 15 amino acids. The CDR3, as DNA: TGTGCCAGCTCACCAAGTTCTAGCGGCCAAGAGACCCAGTACTTC. Protein: CASSPSSSGQETQYF.